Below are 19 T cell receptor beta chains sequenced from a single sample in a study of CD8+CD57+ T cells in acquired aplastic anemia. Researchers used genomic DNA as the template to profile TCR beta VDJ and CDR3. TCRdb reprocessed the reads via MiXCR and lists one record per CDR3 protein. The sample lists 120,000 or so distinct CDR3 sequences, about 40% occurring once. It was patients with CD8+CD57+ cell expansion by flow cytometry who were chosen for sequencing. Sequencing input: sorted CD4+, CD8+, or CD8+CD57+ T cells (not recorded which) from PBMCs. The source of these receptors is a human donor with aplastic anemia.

The CDR3 is CASSFRTGLSGANVLTF. The CDR3 DNA reads as TGTGCCAGCAGTTTCCGGACAGGCCTCTCTGGGGCCAACGTCCTGACTTTC. This chain uses TRBV6-2 or TRBV6-3 with TRBJ2-6, with TRBD1 matching 7 bases. CDR3 size: 17 residues. V trimming: 4 bases; J trimming: 0 bases; junction bases outside the gene matches: 6. Germline loops: CDR1 MNHEY, CDR2 SVGEGT.

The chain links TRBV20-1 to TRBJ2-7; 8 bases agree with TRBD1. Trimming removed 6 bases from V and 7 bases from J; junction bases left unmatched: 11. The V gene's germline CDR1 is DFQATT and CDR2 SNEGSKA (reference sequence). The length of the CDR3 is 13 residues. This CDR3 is CSAIGQGTDEQYV. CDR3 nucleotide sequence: TGCAGTGCGATTGGACAGGGAACGGATGAGCAGTACGTC.

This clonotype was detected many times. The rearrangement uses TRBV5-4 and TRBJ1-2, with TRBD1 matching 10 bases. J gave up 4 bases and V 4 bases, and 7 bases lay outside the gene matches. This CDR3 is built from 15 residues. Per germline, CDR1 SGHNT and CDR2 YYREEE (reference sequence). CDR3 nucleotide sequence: TGTGCCAGCAGCCCCCTAGGGACAGGGGCCTATGGCTACACCTTC. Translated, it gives CASSPLGTGAYGYTF.

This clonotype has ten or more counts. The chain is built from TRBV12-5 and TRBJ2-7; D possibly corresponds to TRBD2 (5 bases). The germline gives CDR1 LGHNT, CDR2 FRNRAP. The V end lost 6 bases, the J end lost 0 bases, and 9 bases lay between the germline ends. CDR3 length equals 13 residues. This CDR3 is CASGGGSSYEQYV. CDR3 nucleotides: TGTGCTAGTGGGGGTGGGAGCTCCTACGAGCAGTACGTC.

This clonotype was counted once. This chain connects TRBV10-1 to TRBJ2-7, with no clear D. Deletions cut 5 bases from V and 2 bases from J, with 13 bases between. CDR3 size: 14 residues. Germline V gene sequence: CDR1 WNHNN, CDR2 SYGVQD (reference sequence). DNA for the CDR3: TGCGCCAGCAGTCCATCACGGACGGCCTACGAGCAGTACTTC. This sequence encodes CASSPSRTAYEQYF.

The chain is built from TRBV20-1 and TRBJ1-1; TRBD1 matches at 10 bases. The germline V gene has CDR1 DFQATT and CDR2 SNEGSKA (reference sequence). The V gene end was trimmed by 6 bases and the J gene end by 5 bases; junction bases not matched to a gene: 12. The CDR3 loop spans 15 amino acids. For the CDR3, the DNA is TGCAGTGCAAGACAGGGGGCAGTAATAAGGACTGAAGCTTTCTTT. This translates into CSARQGAVIRTEAFF.

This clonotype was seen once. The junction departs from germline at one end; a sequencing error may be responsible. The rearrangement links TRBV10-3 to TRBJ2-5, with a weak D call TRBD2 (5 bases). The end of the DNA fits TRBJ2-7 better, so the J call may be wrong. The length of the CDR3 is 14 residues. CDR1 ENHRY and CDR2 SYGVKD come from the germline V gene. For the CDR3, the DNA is TGTGCCAGCAGTCGACTCGGGGTGCCCTACGAGCAGTACTTC. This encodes CASSRLGVPYEQYF.

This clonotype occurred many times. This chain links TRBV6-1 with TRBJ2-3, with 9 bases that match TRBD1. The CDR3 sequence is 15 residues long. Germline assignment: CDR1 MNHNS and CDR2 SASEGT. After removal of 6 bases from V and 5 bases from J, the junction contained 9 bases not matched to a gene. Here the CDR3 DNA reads TGTGCCAGCAGCTCCGGGACAGGGAGGGTAGATACGCAGTATTTT. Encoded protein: CASSSGTGRVDTQYF.

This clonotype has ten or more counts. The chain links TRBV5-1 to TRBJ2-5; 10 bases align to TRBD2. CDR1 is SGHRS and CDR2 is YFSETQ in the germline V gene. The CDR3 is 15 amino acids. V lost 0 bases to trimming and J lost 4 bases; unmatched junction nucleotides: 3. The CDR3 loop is CASSLALAGGETQYF. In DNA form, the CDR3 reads TGCGCCAGCAGCTTGGCATTAGCGGGGGGAGAGACCCAGTACTTC.

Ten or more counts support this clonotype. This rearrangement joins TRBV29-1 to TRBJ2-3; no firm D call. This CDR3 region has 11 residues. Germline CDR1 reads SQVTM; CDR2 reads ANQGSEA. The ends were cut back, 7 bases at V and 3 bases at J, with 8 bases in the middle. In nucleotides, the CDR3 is TGCAGCGCCGGGTCGACAGATACGCAGTATTTT. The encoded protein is CSAGSTDTQYF.

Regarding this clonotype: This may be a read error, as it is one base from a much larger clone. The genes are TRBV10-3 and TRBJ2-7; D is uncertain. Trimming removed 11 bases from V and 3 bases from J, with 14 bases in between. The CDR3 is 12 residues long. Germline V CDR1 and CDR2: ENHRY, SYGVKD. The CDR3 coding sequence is TGTGCCGGCACCCCCGGCAGCTACGAGCAGTACTTC. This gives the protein CAGTPGSYEQYF.

CDR3 sequence reads: CASSWGGVSTDTQYF. DNA for the CDR3: TGTGCCAGCAGTTGGGGGGGGGTTAGCACAGATACGCAGTATTTT. The rearrangement links TRBV6-2 or TRBV6-3 to TRBJ2-3; 7 bases fit TRBD2. CDR3 length: 15 amino acids. The germline CDR1 and CDR2 sequences are MNHEY and SVGEGT. Trimming took 4 bases from V and 0 from J; bases not matched to a gene: 4.

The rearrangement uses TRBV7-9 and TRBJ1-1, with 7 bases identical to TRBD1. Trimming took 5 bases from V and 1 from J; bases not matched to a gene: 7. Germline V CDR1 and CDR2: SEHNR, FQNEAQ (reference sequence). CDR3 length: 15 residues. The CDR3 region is CASSGSGGGNTEAFF. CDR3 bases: TGTGCCAGCAGCGGTTCAGGGGGTGGGAACACTGAAGCTTTCTTT. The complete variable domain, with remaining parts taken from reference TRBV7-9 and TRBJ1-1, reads DTGVSQNPRHKITKRGQNVTFRCDPISEHNRLYWYRQTLGQGPEFLTYFQNEAQLEKSRLLSDRFSAERPKGSFSTLEIQRTEQGDSAMYLCASSGSGGGNTEAFFGQGTRLTVV.

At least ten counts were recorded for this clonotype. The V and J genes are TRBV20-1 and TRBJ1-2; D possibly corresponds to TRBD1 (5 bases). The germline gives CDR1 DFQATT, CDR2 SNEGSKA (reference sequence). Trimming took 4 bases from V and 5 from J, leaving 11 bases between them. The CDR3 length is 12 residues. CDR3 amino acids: CSANSGLYGYTF. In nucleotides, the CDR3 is TGCAGTGCTAACTCGGGGCTATATGGCTACACCTTC.

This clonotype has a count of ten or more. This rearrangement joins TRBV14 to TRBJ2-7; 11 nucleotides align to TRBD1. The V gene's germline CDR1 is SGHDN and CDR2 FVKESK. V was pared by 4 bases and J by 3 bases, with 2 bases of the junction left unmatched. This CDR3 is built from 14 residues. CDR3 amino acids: CASSRDRGFYEQYF. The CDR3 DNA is TGTGCCAGCAGCCGGGACAGGGGGTTCTACGAGCAGTACTTC.

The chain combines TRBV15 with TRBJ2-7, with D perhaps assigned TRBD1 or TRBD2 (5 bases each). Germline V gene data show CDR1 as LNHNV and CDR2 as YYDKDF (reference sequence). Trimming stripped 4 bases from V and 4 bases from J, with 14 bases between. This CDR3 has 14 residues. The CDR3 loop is CATSMGRKGYEQYF. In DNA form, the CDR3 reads TGTGCCACCAGCATGGGACGGAAGGGTTACGAGCAGTACTTC.

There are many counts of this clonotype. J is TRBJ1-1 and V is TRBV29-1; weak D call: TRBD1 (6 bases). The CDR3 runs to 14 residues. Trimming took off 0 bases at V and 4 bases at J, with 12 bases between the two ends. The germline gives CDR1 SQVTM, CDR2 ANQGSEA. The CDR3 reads CSVEEAQGGTEAFF. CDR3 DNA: TGCAGCGTTGAAGAGGCACAGGGCGGCACTGAAGCTTTCTTT.

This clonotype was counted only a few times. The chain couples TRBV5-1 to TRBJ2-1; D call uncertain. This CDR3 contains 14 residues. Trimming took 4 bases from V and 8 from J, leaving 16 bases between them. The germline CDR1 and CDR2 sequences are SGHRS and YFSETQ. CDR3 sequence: CASSPIEPYDEQFF. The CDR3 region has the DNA TGCGCCAGCAGCCCAATAGAACCATACGATGAGCAGTTCTTC.

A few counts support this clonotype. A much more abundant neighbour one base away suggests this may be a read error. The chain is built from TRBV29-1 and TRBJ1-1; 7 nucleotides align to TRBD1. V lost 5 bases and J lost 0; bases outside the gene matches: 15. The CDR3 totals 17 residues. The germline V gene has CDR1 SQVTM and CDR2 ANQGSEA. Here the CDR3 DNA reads TGCAGCGTTAAGGGGGGGGTAGGGGGCCTGATGAACACTGAAGCTTTCTTT. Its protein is CSVKGGVGGLMNTEAFF.